Here is one T cell receptor beta chain with its context. This sample is drawn from a study of cytomegalovirus exposure and HLA in healthy donors. PCR was performed using 60 Vbeta and 13 Jbeta primers. Only in-frame clones appear in the TCRdb table, and some are missing; sequencing was by immunoSEQ multiplex PCR. The sample spans about 160,000 clones; the ten largest clones claim 2% to 2.5%. In germline, CDR1 is MNHEY, CDR2 SVGAGI. V lost 2 bases to trimming and J lost 4 bases; unmatched junction nucleotides: 9. The CDR3 spans 16 residues. The material sequenced was PBMCs. This TCR came from a man aged 30-40 years in good health and CMV-seronegative. The chain combines TRBV6-5 with TRBJ1-2, with 8 bases that match TRBD1. DNA of the CDR3: TGTGCCAGCAGTTACAGCCAGGGGGCGGATCTCTATGGCTACACCTTC. Translation: CASSYSQGADLYGYTF.